This TCR beta chain originates from a study of naive and memory T cell subsets. The CDR3 is 14 residues long. J was trimmed by 3 bases and V by 3 bases; bases with no gene match: 2. Germline CDR1 is MNHEY and CDR2 is SMNVEV (reference sequence). The beta constant-region primer was an equimolar mix of two oligonucleotides covering TRBC1 and TRBC2. Ligation attached a single-stranded oligonucleotide with a 12-nucleotide UMI and the SP2 primer to the cDNA 3' end. TCRdb itself ran the UMI-ligation and nested PCR reads through MiXCR, one entry per CDR3 protein. The sample carries about 5,400 distinct CDR3 sequences, about 6.5% recorded once. A few counts support this clonotype. The antigen remains undetermined. Study-level findings and limits: There was no ground truth to check naive and memory subset results.

Sorting gates: effector memory CD45RA-CD27-, EMRA CD45RA+CD27-. Sample: effector memory CD8+ T cells from blood. The subset denotes: effector memory, CD45RA- CD27-. The TCR originated in a human donor in good health. The chain combines TRBV27 with TRBJ2-7; 10 bases agree with TRBD2. CDR3 coding DNA: TGTGCCAGCAGTTTGGCTAGCGGGGGCTACGAGCAGTACTTC. Translation: CASSLASGGYEQYF.